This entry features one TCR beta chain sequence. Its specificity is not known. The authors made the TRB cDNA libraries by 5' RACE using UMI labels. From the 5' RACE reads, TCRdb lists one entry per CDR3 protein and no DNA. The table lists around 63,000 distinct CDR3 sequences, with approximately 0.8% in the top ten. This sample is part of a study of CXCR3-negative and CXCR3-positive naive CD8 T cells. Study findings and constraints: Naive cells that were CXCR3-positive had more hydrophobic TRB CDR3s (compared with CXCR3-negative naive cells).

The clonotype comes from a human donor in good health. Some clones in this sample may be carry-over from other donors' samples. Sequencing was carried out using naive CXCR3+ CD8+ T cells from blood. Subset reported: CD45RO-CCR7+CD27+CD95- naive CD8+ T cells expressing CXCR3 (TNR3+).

CDR3 loop: CSVEDRDANYGYTF. This sequence joins TRBV29-1 and TRBJ1-2; TCRdb's D gene call, TRBD1, goes unchecked for lack of DNA. The V gene's germline CDR1 is SQVTM and CDR2 ANQGSEA. The CDR3 runs 14 residues.